This T cell receptor beta chain was sequenced during a study of CD8 T cells in ankylosing spondylitis. Study-wide results and caveats: From matched ankylosing spondylitis synovial fluid, disease-linked clones were reportedly recovered at significantly enriched levels. Seemingly characteristic of ankylosing spondylitis blood was a TCR beta motif consisting of under 10 highly homologous variants.

In regard to this clonotype: Its target is unknown.

The CDR3 is 13 amino acids. The V end was cut by 4 bases, the J end by 5 bases, with 12 bases between. CDR1 is SGHRS and CDR2 is YFSETQ in the germline V gene. Libraries of TCR beta came from quantitative 5'-RACE with molecular barcodes. TCRdb ran MiXCR on the 5' RACE reads and lists one entry per CDR3 protein. The sample carries 200,000 or so distinct CDR3 sequences, roughly 24% recorded once. The V gene is TRBV5-1, the J gene TRBJ1-1; unclear D gene. The clonotype originates from a male donor with ankylosing spondylitis or in good health (not recorded which). The sequencing sample was made of blood, either unsorted or a sorted T cell fraction (not recorded which). This CDR3 is CASSREGGTEAFF. CDR3 nucleotide sequence: TGCGCCAGCAGCCGGGAGGGCGGGACTGAAGCTTTCTTT.